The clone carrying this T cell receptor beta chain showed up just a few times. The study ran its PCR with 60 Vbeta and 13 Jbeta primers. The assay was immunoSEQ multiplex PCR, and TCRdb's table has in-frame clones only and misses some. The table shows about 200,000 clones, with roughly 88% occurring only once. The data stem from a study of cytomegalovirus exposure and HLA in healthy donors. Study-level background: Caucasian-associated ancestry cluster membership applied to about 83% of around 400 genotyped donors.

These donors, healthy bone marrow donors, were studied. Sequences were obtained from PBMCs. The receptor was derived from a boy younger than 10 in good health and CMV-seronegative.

The CDR3 nucleotides are TGTGCCAGCAGAAGACGCCAGGGGCCCCAAGAGACCCAGTACTTC. Protein sequence: CASRRRQGPQETQYF. The V gene is TRBV6-5, the J gene TRBJ2-5; possible D gene TRBD1, 6 bases. The CDR3 spans 15 residues. Germline V lookup: CDR1 MNHEY, CDR2 SVGAGI. V gave up 6 bases and J gave up 1 base, with 15 bases separating them.